These 3 T cell receptor beta chains share one sample of origin, sequenced in a study of T cell changes during pregnancy in multiple sclerosis. This table comes from immunoSEQ multiplex PCR, and its TCRdb copy is limited to in-frame clones, with some not included. The data show tens of thousands of clones, approximately 91% seen once. The sequencing here drew on CD4+ T cells from peripheral blood mononuclear cells, taken after pregnancy. These receptors were collected from a female donor in good health, enrolled as a control in a pregnancy study.

The V gene is TRBV15, the J gene TRBJ2-2; weak D call: TRBD1 (5 bases). Germline V lookup: CDR1 LNHNV, CDR2 YYDKDF (reference sequence). V was trimmed by 2 bases and J by 6 bases, leaving 16 bases between them. The CDR3 contains 16 residues. The CDR3 coding sequence is TGTGCCACCAGCAGACAGGGAAGTGGTGTGGCCGGGGAGCTGTTTTTT. Residues: CATSRQGSGVAGELFF.

This clone was detected once. The chain joins TRBV7-9 to TRBJ2-6; 7 bases align to TRBD2. The CDR3 totals 16 residues. Germline CDR1 SEHNR, CDR2 FQNEAQ (reference sequence). V lost 3 bases and J lost 2; bases outside the gene matches: 4. CDR3 protein: CASSLAGEAGANVLTF. The DNA of the CDR3 is TGTGCCAGCAGCTTGGCGGGAGAAGCTGGGGCCAACGTCCTGACTTTC.

The CDR3, as DNA: TGTGCCAGCTCACCGACTAGCGGCTACGAGCAGTACTTC. Translating it yields CASSPTSGYEQYF. The rearrangement uses TRBV18 and TRBJ2-7; 9 nucleotides agree with TRBD2. The CDR3 sequence is 13 residues long. Trimming removed 3 bases from V and 3 bases from J; junction bases left unmatched: 0. Germline V gene sequence: CDR1 KGHSH, CDR2 LQKENI.